The T cell receptor beta chain under discussion was sequenced for a study of blood T cell repertoires in COVID-19. At the level of the study: The study drew acute and convalescent COVID-19 samples from the United States, Italy and Spain.

The assay was immunoSEQ multiplex PCR, and TCRdb's table has in-frame clones only and misses some. This table holds more than 140,000 clones, about 86% found once. CDR3 length equals 13 residues. The germline V and J ends were trimmed by 10 bases and 5 bases, with 17 bases remaining between them. Germline CDR1 is MNHEY and CDR2 is SVGAGI. Sequenced material: peripheral blood. The origin of this receptor is a woman aged 55-69 years with acute or convalescent COVID-19. This chain joins TRBV6-5 and TRBJ1-2; a weak D match, TRBD1 (6 bases). The CDR3 reads CATRPLGQYGYTF. DNA for the CDR3: TGTGCCACCCGACCGCTTGGACAGTATGGCTACACCTTC.